This T cell receptor beta chain appears in the sequencing data of a study of graft-versus-host responses after intestinal transplantation. Study-wide background: Recipients were given multivisceral, liver-intestinal, or isolated intestinal transplants. Uniformly, recipients were administered anti-thymocyte globulin induction with subsequent tacrolimus and steroids for about 3 years. The study's findings and limits: Recipient marrow contained GvH clones, some of which appeared first in ileum or blood.

Remarks on this clone: The antigen is undetermined.

This CDR3 contains 15 residues. J gave up 4 bases and V 5 bases, and 6 bases lay outside the gene matches. Germline CDR1 is MDHEN and CDR2 is SYDVKM. Assay used: immunoSEQ multiplex PCR; TCRdb lists only in-frame clones, some missing. The sample holds more than 55,000 clones; 70% to 90% are singletons and the top ten take approximately 1.6%. The origin of this receptor is a human patient who received an intestinal transplant, so some T cells may come from the graft donor. The chain combines TRBV28 with TRBJ1-5; 9 nucleotides align to TRBD1. The specimen comprised PBMCs, sampled 26 days after transplant. DNA for the CDR3: TGTGCCAGCAGTCTGTCGGACAGGGGAAATCAGCCCCAGCATTTT. It translates to CASSLSDRGNQPQHF.